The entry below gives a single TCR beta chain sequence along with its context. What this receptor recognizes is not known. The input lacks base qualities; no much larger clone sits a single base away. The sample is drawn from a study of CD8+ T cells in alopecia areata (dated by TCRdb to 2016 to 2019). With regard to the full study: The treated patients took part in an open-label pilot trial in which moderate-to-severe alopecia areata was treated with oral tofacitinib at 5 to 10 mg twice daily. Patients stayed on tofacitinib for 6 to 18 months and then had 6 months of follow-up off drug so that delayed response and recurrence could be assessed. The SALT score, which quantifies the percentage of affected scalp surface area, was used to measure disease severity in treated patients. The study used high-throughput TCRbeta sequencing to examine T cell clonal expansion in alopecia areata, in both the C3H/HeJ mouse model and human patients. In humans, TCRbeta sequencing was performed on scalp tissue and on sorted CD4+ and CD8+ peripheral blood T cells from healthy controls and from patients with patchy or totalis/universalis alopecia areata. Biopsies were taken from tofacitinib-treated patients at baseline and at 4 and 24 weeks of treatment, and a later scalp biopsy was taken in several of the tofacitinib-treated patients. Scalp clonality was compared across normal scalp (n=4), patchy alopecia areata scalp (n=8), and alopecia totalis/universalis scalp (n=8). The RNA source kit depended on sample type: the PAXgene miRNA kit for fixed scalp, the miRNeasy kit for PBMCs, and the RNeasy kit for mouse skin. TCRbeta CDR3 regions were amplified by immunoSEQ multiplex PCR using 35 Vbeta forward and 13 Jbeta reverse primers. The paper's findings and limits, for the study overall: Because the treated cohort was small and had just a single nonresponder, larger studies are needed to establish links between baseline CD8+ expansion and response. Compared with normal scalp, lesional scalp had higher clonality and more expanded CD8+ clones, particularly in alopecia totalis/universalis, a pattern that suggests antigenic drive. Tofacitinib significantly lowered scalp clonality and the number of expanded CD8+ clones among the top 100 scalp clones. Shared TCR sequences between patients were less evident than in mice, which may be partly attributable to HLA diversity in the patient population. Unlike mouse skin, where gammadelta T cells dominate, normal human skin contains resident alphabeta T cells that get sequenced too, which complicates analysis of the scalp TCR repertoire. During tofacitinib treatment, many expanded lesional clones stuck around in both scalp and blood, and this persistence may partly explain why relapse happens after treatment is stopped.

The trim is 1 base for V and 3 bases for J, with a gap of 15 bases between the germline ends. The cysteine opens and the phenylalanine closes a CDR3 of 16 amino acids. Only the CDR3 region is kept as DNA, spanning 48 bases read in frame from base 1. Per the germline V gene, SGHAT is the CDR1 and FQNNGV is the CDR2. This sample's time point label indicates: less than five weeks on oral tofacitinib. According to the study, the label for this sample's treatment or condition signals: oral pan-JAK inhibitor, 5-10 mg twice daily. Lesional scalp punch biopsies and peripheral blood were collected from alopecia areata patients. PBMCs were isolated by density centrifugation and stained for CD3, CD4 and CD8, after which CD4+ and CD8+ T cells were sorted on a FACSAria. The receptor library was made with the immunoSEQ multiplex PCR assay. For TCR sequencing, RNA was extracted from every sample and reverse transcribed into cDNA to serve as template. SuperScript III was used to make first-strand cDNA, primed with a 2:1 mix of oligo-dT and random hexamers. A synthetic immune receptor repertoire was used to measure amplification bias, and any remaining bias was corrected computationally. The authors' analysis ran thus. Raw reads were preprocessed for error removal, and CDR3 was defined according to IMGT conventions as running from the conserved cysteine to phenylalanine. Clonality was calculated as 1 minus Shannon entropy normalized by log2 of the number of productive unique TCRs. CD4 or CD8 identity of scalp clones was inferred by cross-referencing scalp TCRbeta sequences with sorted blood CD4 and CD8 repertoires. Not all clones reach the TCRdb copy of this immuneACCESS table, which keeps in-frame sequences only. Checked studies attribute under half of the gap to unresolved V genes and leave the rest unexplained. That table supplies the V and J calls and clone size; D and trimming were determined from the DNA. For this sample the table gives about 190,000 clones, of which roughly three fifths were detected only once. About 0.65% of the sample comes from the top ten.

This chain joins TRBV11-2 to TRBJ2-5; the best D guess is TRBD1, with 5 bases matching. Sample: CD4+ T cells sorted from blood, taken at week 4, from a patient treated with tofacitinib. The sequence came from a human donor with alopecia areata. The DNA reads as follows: TGTGCCAGCAGCTTAGGGGGCCTAACCGGAGAAGAGACCCAGTACTTC. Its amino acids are CASSLGGLTGEETQYF.